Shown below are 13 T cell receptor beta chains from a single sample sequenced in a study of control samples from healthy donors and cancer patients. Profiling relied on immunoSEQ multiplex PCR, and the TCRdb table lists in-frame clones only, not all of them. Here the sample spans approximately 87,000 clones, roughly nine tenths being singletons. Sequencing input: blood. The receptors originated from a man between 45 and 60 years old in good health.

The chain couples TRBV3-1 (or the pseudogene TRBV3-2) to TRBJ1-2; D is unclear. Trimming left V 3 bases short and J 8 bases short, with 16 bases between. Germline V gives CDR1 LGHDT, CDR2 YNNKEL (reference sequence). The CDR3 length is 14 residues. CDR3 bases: TGTGCCAGCAGCCACGGCCGAACTTTTTTCGGCTACACCTTC. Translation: CASSHGRTFFGYTF.

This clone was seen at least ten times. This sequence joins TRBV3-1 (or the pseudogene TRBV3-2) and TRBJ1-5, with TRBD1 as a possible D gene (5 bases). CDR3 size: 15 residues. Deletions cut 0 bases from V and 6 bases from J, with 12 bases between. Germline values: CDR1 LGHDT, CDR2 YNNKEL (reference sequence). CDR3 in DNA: TGTGCCAGCAGCCAAGATTATAGAGGGACTCAGCCCCAGCATTTT. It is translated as CASSQDYRGTQPQHF.

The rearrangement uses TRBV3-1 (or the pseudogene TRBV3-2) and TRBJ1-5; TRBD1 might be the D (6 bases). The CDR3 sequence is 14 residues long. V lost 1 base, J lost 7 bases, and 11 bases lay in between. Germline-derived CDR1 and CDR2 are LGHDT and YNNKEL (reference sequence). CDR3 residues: CASSQAGVGQPQHF. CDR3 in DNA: TGTGCCAGCAGCCAAGCAGGGGTCGGGCAGCCCCAGCATTTT.

The CDR3 loop reads CASIQGAFPTDTQYF. For the CDR3, the DNA is TGTGCCAGTATACAGGGGGCCTTTCCCACAGATACGCAGTATTTT. This chain uses TRBV5-8 with TRBJ2-3, with 9 bases identical to TRBD1. The CDR3 contains 15 residues. Germline V gives CDR1 SGHTS, CDR2 YDEGEE. The junction had 9 bases not matched to a gene; V was cut back by 8 bases and J by 2 bases. Supplemented by reference TRBV5-8 and TRBJ2-3, the full variable domain reads EAGVTQSPTHLIKTRGQQATLRCSPISGHTSVYWYQQALGLGLQFLLWYDEGEERNRGNFPPRFSGRQFPNYSSELNVNALELEDSALYLCASIQGAFPTDTQYFGPGTRLTVL.

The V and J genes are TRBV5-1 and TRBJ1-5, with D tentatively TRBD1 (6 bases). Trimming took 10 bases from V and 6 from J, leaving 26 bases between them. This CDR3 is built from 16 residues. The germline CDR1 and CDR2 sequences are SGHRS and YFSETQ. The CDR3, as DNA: TGCGCCCCGGGACACATCCTGCTGGGGGTTTCTCAGCCCCAGCATTTT. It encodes CAPGHILLGVSQPQHF.

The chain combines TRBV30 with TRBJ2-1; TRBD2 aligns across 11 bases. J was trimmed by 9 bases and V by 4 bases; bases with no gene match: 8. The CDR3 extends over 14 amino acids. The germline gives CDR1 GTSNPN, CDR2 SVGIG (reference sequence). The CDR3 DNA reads TGTGCCTGGAAGTTAACTAGCGGGGGAGGTGAGCAGTTCTTC. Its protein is CAWKLTSGGGEQFF.

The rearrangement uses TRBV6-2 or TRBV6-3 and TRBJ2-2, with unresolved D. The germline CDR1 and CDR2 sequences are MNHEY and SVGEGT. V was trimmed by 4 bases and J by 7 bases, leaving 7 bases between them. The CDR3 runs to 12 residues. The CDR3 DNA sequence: TGTGCCAGCAGTTTTAGGGACGGGGAGCTGTTTTTT. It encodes CASSFRDGELFF.

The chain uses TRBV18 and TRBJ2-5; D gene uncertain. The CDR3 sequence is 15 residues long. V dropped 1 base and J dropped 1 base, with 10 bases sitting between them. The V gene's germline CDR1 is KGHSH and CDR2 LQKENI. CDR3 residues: CASSPLYPSQETQYF. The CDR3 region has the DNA TGTGCCAGCTCACCACTTTACCCTTCCCAAGAGACCCAGTACTTC.

In nucleotides, the CDR3 is TGTGCCAGCTCTCAAGGGACACTTCGTGAAGCTTTCTTT. As protein: CASSQGTLREAFF. This chain uses TRBV18 with TRBJ1-1; TRBD1 is a possible D gene (6 bases). The CDR3 sequence is 13 residues long. CDR1 KGHSH and CDR2 LQKENI come from the germline V gene. The V and J ends lost 6 bases and 7 bases respectively, with 15 bases between them.

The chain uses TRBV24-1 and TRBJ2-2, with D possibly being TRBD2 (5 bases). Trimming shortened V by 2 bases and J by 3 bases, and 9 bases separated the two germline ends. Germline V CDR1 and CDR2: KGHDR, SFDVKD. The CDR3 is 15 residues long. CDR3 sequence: CATSDSRDYTGELFF. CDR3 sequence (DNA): TGTGCCACCAGTGATTCGAGGGATTACACCGGGGAGCTGTTTTTT.

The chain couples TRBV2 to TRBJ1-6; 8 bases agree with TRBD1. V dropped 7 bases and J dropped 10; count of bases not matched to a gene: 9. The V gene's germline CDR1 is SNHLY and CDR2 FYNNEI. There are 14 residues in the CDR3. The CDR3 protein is CASTPGTGRSPLHF. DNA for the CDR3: TGTGCCAGCACGCCCGGGACAGGTCGGTCACCCCTCCACTTT.

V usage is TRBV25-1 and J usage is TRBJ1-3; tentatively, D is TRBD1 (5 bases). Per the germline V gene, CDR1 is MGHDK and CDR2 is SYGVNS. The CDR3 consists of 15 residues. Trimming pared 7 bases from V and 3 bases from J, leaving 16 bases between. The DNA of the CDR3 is TGTGCCAGCACCGCTCCGGGGCCAGGTGGAAACACCATATATTTT. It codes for CASTAPGPGGNTIYF. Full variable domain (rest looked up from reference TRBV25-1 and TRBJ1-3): EADIYQTPRYLVIGTGKKITLECSQTMGHDKMYWYQQDPGMELHLIHYSYGVNSTEKGDLSSESTVSRIRTEHFPLTLESARPSHTSQYLCASTAPGPGGNTIYFGEGSWLTVV.

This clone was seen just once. Here the CDR3 reads CASSITSGGPNEQFF. Written as DNA, the CDR3 is TGTGCCAGCAGTATTACTAGCGGGGGCCCCAATGAGCAGTTCTTC. The chain recombines TRBV6-5 with TRBJ2-1, with 11 bases fitting TRBD2. CDR1 and CDR2 (germline): MNHEY, SVGAGI. After removal of 5 bases from V and 6 bases from J, the junction contained 6 bases not matched to a gene. CDR3 size: 15 residues.